This T cell receptor beta chain was documented in a study of T cells after yellow fever vaccination. At least ten counts were recorded for this clonotype. No antigen is known for it. The study's findings and limits: Most primary-vaccination clones reappeared after the booster (around 95% CD4, more than 70% CD8).

Conversion of TCR transcripts into cDNA relied on 5'RACE template switching, which added a universal primer site and UMIs. TCRdb recomputed calls from the 5' RACE reads with MiXCR, one row per CDR3 protein. Among 200,000 to 250,000 distinct CDR3 sequences listed, about 3% were seen once. V shed 2 bases and J shed 1 base, with 10 bases lying between them. Germline lookup yields CDR1 SSHAT and CDR2 FNYEAQ (reference sequence). The CDR3 covers 15 residues. The material was CD4+ T cells sorted from PBMCs, obtained 10 days after the yellow fever booster vaccination. The rearrangement joins TRBV7-7 to TRBJ2-3, with D possibly being TRBD1 or TRBD2 (5 bases each). The clonotype was recovered from a man aged 18 to 29 who received the YFV17D yellow fever vaccine. As DNA, the CDR3 is TGTGCCAGCAGCTTATCCGGGGCTGGCACAGATACGCAGTATTTT. This encodes CASSLSGAGTDTQYF.